Below are 8 T cell receptor beta chains sequenced from a single sample in a study of patients and donors after allogeneic stem cell transplantation. Via MiXCR, TCRdb re-called the RT-PCR reads, giving one row per CDR3 protein. The sample lists over 10,000 distinct CDR3 sequences, about 25% occurring once. Sequenced input: blood, either unsorted or a sorted T cell fraction (not recorded which). All receptors derive from a human donor who was either an allogeneic HSCT recipient or a stem cell or donor lymphocyte infusion donor (not recorded which). It is not recorded whose cells these are; they may come from a transplant donor.

This chain connects TRBV12-3 or TRBV12-4 to TRBJ1-3, with a tentative D call TRBD1 (5 bases). This CDR3 region has 17 residues. V dropped 2 bases and J dropped 0 bases, with 14 bases sitting between them. CDR3 nucleotides: TGTGCCAGCAGTTTAATCCGGGGGTCCAACTCTGGAAACACCATATATTTT. Its protein product is CASSLIRGSNSGNTIYF.

The V and J genes are TRBV6-6 and TRBJ1-1; the D is unclear. In germline, CDR1 is MNHNY, CDR2 SVGAGI (reference sequence). Trimming shortened V by 0 bases and J by 1 base, and 6 bases separated the two germline ends. The CDR3 consists of 14 residues. CDR3 bases: TGTGCCAGCAGTTACTCAGGGTGGAACACTGAAGCTTTCTTT. Translating it yields CASSYSGWNTEAFF.

Ten or more counts support this clonotype. The chain employs TRBV20-1 and TRBJ1-1; no reliable D call. Trimming cost V 0 bases and J 0 bases, with 8 bases left between them. There are 14 residues in the CDR3. Germline V gene sequence: CDR1 DFQATT, CDR2 SNEGSKA (reference sequence). The CDR3 reads CSARDLVMNTEAFF. The CDR3 nucleotides are TGCAGTGCTAGAGATCTGGTCATGAACACTGAAGCTTTCTTT.

This clonotype was observed many times. The V and J genes are TRBV9 and TRBJ1-2; D gene uncertain. The V and J ends lost 0 bases and 8 bases respectively, with 11 bases between them. Germline CDR1 reads SGDLS; CDR2 reads YYNGEE. The CDR3 runs to 13 residues. The CDR3 is CASSVGLSWGYTF. DNA for the CDR3: TGTGCCAGCAGCGTAGGGCTGTCTTGGGGCTACACCTTC.

This sequence joins TRBV7-9 and TRBJ1-2; 7 nucleotides agree with TRBD1. Germline CDR1 is SEHNR and CDR2 is FQNEAQ (reference sequence). There are 15 residues in the CDR3. V was pared by 5 bases and J by 4 bases, with 10 bases of the junction left unmatched. The CDR3: CASSVPPTGSYGYTF. The CDR3 bases are TGTGCCAGCAGCGTCCCCCCGACAGGGAGCTATGGCTACACCTTC.

V gene TRBV18 combines with J gene TRBJ1-1, with D possibly being TRBD1 (6 bases). The V and J ends lost 5 bases and 0 bases respectively, with 10 bases between them. CDR3 length: 14 amino acids. Germline V gives CDR1 KGHSH, CDR2 LQKENI. The DNA of the CDR3 is TGTGCCAGCTCAGGGGGCCGAATGAACACTGAAGCTTTCTTT. It encodes CASSGGRMNTEAFF.

The gene calls are TRBV29-1 and TRBJ2-7; 10 nucleotides align to TRBD1. The CDR3 consists of 12 residues. J was trimmed by 7 bases and V by 6 bases; bases with no gene match: 6. Germline V gene data show CDR1 as SQVTM and CDR2 as ANQGSEA. As DNA, the CDR3 is TGCAGCGTAAGACAGGGGGCGCGGGAGCAGTACTTC. This sequence encodes CSVRQGAREQYF.

The table lists this clonotype with many counts. V is TRBV12-3 or TRBV12-4 and J is TRBJ1-5, with D perhaps matching TRBD1 (5 bases). The V and J ends lost 3 bases and 4 bases respectively, with 16 bases between them. The CDR3 is made up of 16 amino acids. This chain's CDR3 is CASSFQGWWTNQPQHF. In nucleotides, the CDR3 is TGTGCCAGCAGTTTCCAGGGTTGGTGGACTAATCAGCCCCAGCATTTT.